This paragraph reports one T cell receptor beta chain. These data originate in a study of shared clonotypes between healthy human individuals. The CDR3 extends over 16 amino acids. Germline values: CDR1 MDHEN, CDR2 SYDVKM. V shed 6 bases and J 6 bases; nucleotides not matched to a gene: 12. Assay used: immunoSEQ multiplex PCR; TCRdb lists only in-frame clones, some missing. The data contain over 400,000 clones, roughly 95% of them singletons. The rearrangement uses TRBV28 and TRBJ2-3, with 10 nucleotides matching TRBD2. The source material was naive CD4+ T cells sorted from blood. Indicated subset: CD45RA+ positively selected. This sequence originates from a woman aged 30 to 39 in good health. Written as DNA, the CDR3 is TGTGCCAGCAGAGAAGCGGGAGGGCACTTGCGTGATACGCAGTATTTT. Translation: CASREAGGHLRDTQYF.